This T cell receptor (beta chain) appears in the sequencing data of a study of beta chain features in type 1 diabetes. Looking at the study overall: Sorted cells, approximately 100,000,000 in number, were examined across all samples. The study, taken as a whole, reports: There were fewer insertions and more deletions at the VDJ junctions of type 1 diabetes patients. Whether TCRB rearrangement is influenced by HLA type went unresolved here. Significant though moderate, a shortening of TCRB CDR3s appeared in all four CD4+ subsets of Type 1 diabetes patients.

Isolated RNA was reverse transcribed in full, so expressed TCRB transcripts were sequenced. Measured with immunoSEQ multiplex PCR; TCRdb has only the in-frame clones, and not every one. The profile covers about 280,000 clones, with roughly 15% appearing a single time and around 0.015% taken by the ten largest. Sorting produced populations that all topped 95% purity. A few counts support this clone. No antigen is known for it. CDR1 and CDR2 from the germline V gene are SEHNR and FQNEAQ (reference sequence). The V end lost 5 bases, the J end lost 4 bases, and 14 bases lay between the germline ends. This CDR3 spans 14 amino acids.

The chain recombines TRBV7-9 with TRBJ1-2, with D tentatively TRBD1 (6 bases). This TCR came from a man between 18 and 35 years old with type 1 diabetes. Sequences were obtained from naive CD4+ T cells from blood. The CDR3: CASSRPGDPYGYTF. In nucleotides, the CDR3 is TGTGCCAGCAGCCGCCCAGGGGATCCCTATGGCTACACCTTC.